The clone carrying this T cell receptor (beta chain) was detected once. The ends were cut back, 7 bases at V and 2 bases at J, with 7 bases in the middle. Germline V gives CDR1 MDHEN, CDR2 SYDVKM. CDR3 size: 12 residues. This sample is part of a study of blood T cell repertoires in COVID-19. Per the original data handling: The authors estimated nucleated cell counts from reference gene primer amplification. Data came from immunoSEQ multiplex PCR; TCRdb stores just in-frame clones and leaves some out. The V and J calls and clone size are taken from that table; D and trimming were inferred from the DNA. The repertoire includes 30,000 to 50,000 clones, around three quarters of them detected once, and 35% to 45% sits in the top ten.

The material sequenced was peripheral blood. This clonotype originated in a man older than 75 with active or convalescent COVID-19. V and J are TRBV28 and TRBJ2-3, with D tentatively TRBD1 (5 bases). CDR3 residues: CASIGATDTQYF. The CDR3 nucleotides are TGTGCCAGCATTGGGGCCACAGATACGCAGTATTTT.